The clone carrying this T cell receptor (beta chain) was observed at least ten times. Its antigen remains unidentified. This specimen belongs to a study of early T cells in non-severe SARS-CoV-2 infection. Whole-study context: Sequencing of unsorted whole blood was done on bulk RNA, leaving chains unpaired.

General study results and limits: VDJdb matching skewed toward anti-spike CD8 responses, missing private and CD4 specificities.

TCRdb used MiXCR to reprocess the 5' RACE reads, holding one entry per CDR3 protein. The table shows 29,000 or so distinct CDR3 sequences, with about 4.8% occurring only once. CDR3 length: 12 amino acids. Trimming pared 6 bases from V and 8 bases from J, leaving 13 bases between. Germline V lookup: CDR1 MNHNY, CDR2 SVGAGI (reference sequence). The TCR was taken from an adult who was a healthcare worker with PCR-confirmed SARS-CoV-2 infection or an uninfected control (not recorded which). Material for sequencing was whole blood. The V call is TRBV6-6, the J call TRBJ1-1; D perhaps matches TRBD1 (6 bases). CDR3 nucleotides: TGTGCCAGCAGCCCCCCCACAGGGGAAGCTTTCTTT. Encoded protein: CASSPPTGEAFF.